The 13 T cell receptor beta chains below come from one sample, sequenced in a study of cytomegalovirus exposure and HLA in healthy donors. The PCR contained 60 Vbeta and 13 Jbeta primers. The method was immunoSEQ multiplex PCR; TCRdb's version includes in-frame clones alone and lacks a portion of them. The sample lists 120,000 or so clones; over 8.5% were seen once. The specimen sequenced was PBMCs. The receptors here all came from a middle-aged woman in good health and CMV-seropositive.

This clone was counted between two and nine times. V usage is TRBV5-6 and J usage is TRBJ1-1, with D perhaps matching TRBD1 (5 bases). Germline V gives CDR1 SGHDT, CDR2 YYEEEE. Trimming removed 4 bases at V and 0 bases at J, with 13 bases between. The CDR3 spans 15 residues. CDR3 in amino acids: CASSEGLIMNTEAFF. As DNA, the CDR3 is TGTGCCAGCAGCGAGGGACTGATCATGAACACTGAAGCTTTCTTT. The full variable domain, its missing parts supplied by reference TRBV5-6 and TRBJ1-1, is DAGVTQSPTHLIKTRGQQVTLRCSPKSGHDTVSWYQQALGQGPQFIFQYYEEEERQRGNFPDRFSGHQFPNYSSELNVNALLLGDSALYLCASSEGLIMNTEAFFGQGTRLTVV.

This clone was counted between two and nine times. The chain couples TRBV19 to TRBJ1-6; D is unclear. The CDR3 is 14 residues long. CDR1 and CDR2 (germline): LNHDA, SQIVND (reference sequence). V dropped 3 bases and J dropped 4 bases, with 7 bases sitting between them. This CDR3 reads CASSMRNYNSPLHF. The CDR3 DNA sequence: TGTGCCAGTAGTATGCGCAATTATAATTCACCCCTCCACTTT.

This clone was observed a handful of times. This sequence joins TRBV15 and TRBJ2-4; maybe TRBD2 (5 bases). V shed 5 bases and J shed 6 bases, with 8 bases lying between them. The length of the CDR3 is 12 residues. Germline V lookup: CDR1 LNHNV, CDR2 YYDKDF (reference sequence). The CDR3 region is CATSVTRNIQYF. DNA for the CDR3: TGTGCCACCAGCGTAACTAGAAACATTCAGTACTTC.

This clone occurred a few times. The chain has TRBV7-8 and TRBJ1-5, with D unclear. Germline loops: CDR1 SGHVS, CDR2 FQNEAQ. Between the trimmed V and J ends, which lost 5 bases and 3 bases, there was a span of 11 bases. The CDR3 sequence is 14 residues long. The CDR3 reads CASSPRDLNQPQHF. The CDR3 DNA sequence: TGTGCCAGCAGCCCCCGGGATCTCAATCAGCCCCAGCATTTT.

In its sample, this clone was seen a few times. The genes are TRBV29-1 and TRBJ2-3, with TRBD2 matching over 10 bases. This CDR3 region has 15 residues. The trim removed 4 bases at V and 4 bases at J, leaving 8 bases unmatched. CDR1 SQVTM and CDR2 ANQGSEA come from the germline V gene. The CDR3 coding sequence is TGCAGCGTTGCCTCCAGCGGGGGGGCGTCAGATACGCAGTATTTT. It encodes CSVASSGGASDTQYF.

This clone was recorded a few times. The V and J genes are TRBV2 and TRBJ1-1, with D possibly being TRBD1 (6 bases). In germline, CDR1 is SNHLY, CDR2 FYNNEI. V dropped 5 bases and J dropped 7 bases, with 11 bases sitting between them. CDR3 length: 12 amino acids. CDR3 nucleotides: TGTGCCAGCAGTCCCGGACAGTTTGAAGCTTTCTTT. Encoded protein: CASSPGQFEAFF.

As DNA, the CDR3 is TGTGCCAGCAGTGACGGAGATCGTCGATACTACGAGCAGTACTTC. Encoded protein: CASSDGDRRYYEQYF. The chain employs TRBV6-4 and TRBJ2-7; D gene uncertain. Trimming stripped 2 bases from V and 3 bases from J, with 14 bases between. Per germline, CDR1 MRHNA and CDR2 SNTAGT. CDR3 size: 15 residues.

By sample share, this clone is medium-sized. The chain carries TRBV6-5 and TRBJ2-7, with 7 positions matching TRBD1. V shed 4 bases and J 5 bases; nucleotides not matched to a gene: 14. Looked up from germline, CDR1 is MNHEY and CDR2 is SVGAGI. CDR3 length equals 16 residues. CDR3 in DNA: TGTGCCAGCAGTTTCTCTTCCGGGACAGCACCGAACGAGCAGTACTTC. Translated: CASSFSSGTAPNEQYF.

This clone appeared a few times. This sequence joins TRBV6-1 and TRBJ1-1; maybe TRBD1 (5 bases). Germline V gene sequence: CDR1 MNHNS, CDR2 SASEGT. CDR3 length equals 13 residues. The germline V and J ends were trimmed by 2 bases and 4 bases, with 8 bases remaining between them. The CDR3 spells CASSEHRFTEAFF. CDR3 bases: TGTGCCAGCAGTGAACACAGGTTCACTGAAGCTTTCTTT.

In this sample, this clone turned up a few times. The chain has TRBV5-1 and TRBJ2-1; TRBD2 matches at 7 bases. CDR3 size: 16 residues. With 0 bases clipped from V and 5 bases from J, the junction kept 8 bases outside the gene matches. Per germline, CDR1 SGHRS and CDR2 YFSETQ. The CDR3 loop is CASSLVSLAVNNEQFF. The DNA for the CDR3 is TGCGCCAGCAGCTTGGTTTCGCTAGCGGTCAACAATGAGCAGTTCTTC.

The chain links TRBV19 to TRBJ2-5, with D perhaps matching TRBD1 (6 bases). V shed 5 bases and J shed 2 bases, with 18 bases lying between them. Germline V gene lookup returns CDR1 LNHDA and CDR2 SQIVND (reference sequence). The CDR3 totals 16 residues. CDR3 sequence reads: CASSDPAGAGQETQYF. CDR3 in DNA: TGTGCCAGTAGTGACCCTGCAGGGGCAGGGCAAGAGACCCAGTACTTC.

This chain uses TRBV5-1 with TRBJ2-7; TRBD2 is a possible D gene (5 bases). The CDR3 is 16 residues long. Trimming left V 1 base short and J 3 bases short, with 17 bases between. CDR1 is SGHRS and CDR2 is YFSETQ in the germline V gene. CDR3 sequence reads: CASSLLLGGFGYEQYF. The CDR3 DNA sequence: TGCGCCAGCAGCTTGCTCCTCGGCGGGTTTGGCTACGAGCAGTACTTC.

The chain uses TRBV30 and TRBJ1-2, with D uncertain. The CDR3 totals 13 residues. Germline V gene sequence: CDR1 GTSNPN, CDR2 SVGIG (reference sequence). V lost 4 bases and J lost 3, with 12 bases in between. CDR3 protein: CAWTLRRDYGYTF. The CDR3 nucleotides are TGTGCCTGGACCCTAAGGAGGGACTATGGCTACACCTTC.